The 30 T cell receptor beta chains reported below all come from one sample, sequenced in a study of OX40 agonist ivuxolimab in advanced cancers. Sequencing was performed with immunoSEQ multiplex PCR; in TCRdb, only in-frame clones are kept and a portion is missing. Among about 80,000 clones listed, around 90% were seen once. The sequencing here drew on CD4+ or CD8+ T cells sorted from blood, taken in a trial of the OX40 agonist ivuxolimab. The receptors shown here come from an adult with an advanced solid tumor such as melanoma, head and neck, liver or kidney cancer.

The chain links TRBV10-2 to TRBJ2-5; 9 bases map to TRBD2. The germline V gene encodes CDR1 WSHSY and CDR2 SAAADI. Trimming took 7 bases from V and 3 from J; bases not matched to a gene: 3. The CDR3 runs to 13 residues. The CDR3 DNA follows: TGCGCCAGCACCATAGCGGGAGAAGAGACCCAGTACTTC. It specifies CASTIAGEETQYF.

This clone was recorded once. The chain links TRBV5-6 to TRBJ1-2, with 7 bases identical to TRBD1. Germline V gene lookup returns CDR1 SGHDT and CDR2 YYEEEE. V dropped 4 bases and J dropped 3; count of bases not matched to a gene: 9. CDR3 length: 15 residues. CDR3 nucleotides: TGTGCCAGCAGCCCCGGGACAGCTTTTTACTATGGCTACACCTTC. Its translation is CASSPGTAFYYGYTF.

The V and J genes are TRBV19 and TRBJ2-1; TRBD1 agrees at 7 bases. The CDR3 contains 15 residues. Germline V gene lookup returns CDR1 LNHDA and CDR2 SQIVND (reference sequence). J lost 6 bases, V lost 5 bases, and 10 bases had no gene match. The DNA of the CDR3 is TGTGCCAGTAGTTTCACAGGGGCCCGAGTCAATGAGCAGTTCTTC. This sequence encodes CASSFTGARVNEQFF.

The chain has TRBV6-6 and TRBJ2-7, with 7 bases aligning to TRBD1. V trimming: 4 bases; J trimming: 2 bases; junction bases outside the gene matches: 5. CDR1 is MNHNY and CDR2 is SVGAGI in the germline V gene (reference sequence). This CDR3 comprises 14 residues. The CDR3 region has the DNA TGTGCCAGCAGTTCTCCTGACAGGGCCTACGAGCAGTACTTC. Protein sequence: CASSSPDRAYEQYF.

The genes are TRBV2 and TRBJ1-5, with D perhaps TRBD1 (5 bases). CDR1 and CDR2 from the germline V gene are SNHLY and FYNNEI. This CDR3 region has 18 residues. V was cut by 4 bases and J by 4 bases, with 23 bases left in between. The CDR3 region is CASSGTAGGVAQNQPQHF. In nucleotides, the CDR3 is TGTGCCAGCAGTGGGACTGCCGGGGGTGTAGCCCAAAATCAGCCCCAGCATTTT. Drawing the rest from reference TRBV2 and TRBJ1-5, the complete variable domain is EPEVTQTPSHQVTQMGQEVILRCVPISNHLYFYWYRQILGQKVEFLVSFYNNEISEKSEIFDDQFSVERPDGSNFTLKIRSTKLEDSAMYFCASSGTAGGVAQNQPQHFGDGTRLSIL.

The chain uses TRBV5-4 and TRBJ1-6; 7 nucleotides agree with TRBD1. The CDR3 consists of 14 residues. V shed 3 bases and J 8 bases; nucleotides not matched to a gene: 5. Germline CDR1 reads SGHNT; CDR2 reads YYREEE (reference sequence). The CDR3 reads CASSSTGTYSPLHF. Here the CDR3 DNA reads TGTGCCAGCAGCTCGACAGGGACCTATTCACCCCTCCACTTT.

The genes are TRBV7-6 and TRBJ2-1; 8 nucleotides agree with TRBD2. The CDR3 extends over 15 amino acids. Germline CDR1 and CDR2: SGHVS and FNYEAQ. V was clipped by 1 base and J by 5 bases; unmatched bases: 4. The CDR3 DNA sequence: TGTGCCAGCAGCTTAGGATTGCGGGAGGACAATGAGCAGTTCTTC. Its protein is CASSLGLREDNEQFF.

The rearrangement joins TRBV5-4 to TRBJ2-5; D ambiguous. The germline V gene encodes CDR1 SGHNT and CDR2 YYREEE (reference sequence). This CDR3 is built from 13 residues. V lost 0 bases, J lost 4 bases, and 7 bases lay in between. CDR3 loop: CASSLDPGETQYF. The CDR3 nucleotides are TGTGCCAGCAGCTTGGATCCTGGAGAGACCCAGTACTTC.

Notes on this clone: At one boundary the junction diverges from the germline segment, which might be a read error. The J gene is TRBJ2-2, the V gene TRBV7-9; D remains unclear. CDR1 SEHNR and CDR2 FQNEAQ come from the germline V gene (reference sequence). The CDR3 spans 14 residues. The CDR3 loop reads CVSSLERNTGELFF. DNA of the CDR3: TGTGTCAGCAGCTTAGAACGGAACACCGGGGAGCTGTTTTTT.

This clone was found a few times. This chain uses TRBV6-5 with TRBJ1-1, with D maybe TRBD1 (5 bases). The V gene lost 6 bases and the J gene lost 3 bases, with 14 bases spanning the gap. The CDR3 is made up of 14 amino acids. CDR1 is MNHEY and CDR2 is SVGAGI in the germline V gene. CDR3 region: CASSRRDRHTEAFF. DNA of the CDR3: TGTGCCAGCAGCCGTCGGGACCGACACACTGAAGCTTTCTTT.

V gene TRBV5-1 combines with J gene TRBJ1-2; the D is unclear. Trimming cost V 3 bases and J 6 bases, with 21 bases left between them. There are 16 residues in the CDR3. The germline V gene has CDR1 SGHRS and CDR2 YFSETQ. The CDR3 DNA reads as TGCGCCAGCAGCTCCGGCCGAACGAAGCGAGATGATGGCTACACCTTC. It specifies CASSSGRTKRDDGYTF.

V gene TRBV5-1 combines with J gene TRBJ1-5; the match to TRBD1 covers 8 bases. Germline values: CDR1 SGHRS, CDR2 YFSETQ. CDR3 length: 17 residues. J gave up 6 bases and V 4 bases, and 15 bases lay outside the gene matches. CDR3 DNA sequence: TGCGCCAGCAGCCCATACGGGGGGACAGGTATTCCTCAGCCCCAGCATTTT. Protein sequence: CASSPYGGTGIPQPQHF.

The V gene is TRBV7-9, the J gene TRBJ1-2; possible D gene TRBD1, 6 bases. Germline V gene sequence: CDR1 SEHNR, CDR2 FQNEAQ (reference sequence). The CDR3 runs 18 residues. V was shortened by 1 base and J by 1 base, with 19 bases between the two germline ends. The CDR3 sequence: CASSLVKSSGADNYGYTF. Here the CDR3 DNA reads TGTGCCAGCAGCTTAGTTAAATCTTCAGGGGCCGATAACTATGGCTACACCTTC.

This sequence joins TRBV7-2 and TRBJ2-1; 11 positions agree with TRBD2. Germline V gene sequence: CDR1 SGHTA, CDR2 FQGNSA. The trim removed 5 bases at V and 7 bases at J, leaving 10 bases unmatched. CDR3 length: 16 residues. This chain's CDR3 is CASSNTGLAGGNEQFF. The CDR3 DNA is TGTGCCAGCAGCAACACGGGGCTAGCGGGAGGAAATGAGCAGTTCTTC.

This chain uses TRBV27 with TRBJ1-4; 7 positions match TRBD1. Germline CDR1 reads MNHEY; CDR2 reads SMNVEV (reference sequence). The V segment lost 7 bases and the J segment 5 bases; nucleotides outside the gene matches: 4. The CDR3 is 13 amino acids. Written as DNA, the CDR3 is TGTGCCAGCAAAGGGGGCGCAAATGAAAAACTGTTTTTT. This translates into CASKGGANEKLFF.

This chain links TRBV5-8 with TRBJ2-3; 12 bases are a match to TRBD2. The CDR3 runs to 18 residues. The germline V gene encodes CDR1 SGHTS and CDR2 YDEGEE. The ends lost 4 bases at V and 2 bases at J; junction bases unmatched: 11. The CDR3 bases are TGTGCCAGCAGCCTACTAGCGGGAGGACCGAGGGACACAGATACGCAGTATTTT. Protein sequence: CASSLLAGGPRDTDTQYF.

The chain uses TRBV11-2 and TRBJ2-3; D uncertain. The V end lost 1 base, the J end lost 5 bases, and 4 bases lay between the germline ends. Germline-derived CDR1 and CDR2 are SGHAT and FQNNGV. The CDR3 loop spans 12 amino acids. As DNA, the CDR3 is TGTGCCAGCAGCTTAGGGAGAGATACGCAGTATTTT. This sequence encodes CASSLGRDTQYF.

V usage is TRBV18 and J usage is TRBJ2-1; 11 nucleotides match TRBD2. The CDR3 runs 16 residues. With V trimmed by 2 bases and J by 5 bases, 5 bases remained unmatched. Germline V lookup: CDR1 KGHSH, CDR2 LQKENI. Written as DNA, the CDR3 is TGTGCCAGCTCACCATTGACTAGCGGGAAGAACAATGAGCAGTTCTTC. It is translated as CASSPLTSGKNNEQFF.

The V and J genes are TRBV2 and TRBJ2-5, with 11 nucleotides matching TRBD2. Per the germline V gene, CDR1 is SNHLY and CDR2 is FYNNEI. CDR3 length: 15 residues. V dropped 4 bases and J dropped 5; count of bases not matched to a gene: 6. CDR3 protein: CASSVLAGEGETQYF. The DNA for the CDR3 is TGTGCCAGCAGTGTACTAGCGGGAGAAGGGGAGACCCAGTACTTC.

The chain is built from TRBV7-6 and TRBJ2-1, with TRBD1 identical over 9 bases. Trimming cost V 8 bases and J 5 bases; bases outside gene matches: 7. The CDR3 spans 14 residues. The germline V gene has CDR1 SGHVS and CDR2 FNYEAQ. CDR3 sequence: CASLRDRVNNEQFF. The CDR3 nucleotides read TGTGCCAGCCTCCGGGACAGGGTAAACAATGAGCAGTTCTTC. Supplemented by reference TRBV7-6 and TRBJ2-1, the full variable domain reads GAGVSQSPRYKVTKRGQDVALRCDPISGHVSLYWYRQALGQGPEFLTYFNYEAQQDKSGLPNDRFSAERPEGSISTLTIQRTEQRDSAMYRCASLRDRVNNEQFFGPGTRLTVL.

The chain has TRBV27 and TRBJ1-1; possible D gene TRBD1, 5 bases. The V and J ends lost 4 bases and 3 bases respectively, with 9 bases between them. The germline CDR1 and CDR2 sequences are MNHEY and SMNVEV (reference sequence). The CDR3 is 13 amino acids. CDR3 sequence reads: CASSYQGDTEAFF. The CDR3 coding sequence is TGTGCCAGCAGTTACCAGGGAGACACTGAAGCTTTCTTT.

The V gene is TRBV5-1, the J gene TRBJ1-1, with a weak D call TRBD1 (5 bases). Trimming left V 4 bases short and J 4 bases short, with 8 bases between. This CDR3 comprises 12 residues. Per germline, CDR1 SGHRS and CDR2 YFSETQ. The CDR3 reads CASSIGATEAFF. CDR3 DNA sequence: TGCGCCAGCAGCATAGGGGCCACTGAAGCTTTCTTT.

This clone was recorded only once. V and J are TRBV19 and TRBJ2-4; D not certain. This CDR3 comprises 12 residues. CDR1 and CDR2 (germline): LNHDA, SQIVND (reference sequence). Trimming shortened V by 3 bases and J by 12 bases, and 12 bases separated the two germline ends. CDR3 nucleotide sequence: TGTGCCAGTAGTATCAAACCCGGCGGTCAGTACTTC. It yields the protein CASSIKPGGQYF.

The CDR3 sequence: CAWTHRSFNINEKLFF. DNA of the CDR3: TGTGCCTGGACCCACAGGTCGTTTAATATTAATGAAAAACTGTTTTTT. The rearrangement links TRBV30 to TRBJ1-4, with a tentative D call TRBD1 (5 bases). The germline gives CDR1 GTSNPN, CDR2 SVGIG (reference sequence). The CDR3 is made up of 16 amino acids. Trimming left V 4 bases short and J 4 bases short, with 19 bases between.

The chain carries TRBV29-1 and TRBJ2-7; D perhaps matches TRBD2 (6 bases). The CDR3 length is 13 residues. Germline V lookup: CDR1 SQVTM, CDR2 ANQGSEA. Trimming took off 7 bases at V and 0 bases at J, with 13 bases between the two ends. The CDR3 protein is CSASGLNSYEQYF. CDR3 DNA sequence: TGCAGCGCCTCGGGACTCAACTCCTACGAGCAGTACTTC.

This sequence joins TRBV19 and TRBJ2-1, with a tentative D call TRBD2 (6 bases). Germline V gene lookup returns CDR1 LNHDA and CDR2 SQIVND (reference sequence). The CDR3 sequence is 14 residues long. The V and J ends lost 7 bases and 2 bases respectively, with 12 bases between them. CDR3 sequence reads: CASTPERAYNEQFF. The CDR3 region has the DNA TGTGCCAGTACCCCGGAGCGGGCCTACAATGAGCAGTTCTTC.

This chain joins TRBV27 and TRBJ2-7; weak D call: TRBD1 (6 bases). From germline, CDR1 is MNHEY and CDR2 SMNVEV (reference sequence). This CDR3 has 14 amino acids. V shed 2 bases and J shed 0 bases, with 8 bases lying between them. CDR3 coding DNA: TGTGCCAGCAGTTTAGACAGGCGCTCCTACGAGCAGTACTTC. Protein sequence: CASSLDRRSYEQYF.

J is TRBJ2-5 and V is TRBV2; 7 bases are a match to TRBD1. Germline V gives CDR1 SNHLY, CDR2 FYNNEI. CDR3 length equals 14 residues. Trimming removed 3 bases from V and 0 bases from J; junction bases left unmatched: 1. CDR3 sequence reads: CASSDRGYQETQYF. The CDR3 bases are TGTGCCAGCAGTGACAGGGGGTACCAAGAGACCCAGTACTTC.

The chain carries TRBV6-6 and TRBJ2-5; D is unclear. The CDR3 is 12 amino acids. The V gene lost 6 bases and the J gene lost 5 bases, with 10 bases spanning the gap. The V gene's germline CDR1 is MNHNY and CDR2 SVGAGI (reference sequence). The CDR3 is CASSWTGETQYF. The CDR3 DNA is TGTGCCAGCAGCTGGACCGGGGAGACCCAGTACTTC.

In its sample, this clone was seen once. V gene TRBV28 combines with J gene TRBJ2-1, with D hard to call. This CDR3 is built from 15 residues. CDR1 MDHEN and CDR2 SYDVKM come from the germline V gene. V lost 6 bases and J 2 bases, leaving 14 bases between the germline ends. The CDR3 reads CASSKGPGTYNEQFF. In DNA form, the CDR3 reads TGTGCCAGCAGCAAAGGTCCGGGCACCTACAATGAGCAGTTCTTC.